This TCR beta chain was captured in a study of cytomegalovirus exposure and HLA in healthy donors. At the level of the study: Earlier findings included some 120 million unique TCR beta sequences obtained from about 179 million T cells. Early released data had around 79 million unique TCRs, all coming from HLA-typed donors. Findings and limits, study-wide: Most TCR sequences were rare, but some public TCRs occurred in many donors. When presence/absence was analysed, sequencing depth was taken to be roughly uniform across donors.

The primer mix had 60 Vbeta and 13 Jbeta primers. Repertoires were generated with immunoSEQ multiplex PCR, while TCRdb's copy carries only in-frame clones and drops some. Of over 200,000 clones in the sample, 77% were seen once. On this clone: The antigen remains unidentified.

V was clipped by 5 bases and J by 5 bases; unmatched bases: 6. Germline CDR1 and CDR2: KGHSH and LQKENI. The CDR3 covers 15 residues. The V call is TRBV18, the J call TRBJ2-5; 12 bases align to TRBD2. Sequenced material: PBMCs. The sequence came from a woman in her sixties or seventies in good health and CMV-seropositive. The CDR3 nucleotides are TGTGCCAGCTCAGCTAGCGGGAGGGCCGGTGAGACCCAGTACTTC. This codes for CASSASGRAGETQYF. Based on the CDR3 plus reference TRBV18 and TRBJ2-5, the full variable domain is NAGVMQNPRHLVRRRGQEARLRCSPMKGHSHVYWYRQLPEEGLKFMVYLQKENIIDESGMPKERFSAEFPKEGPSILRIQQVVRGDSAAYFCASSASGRAGETQYFGPGTRLLVL.